This entry lists 11 T cell receptor beta chains sequenced from one sample in a study of cytomegalovirus exposure and HLA in healthy donors (dated by TCRdb to about 2017). The library was made by the immunoSEQ multiplex PCR assay. For the multiplex PCR, a mixture combining 60 forward primers for TCR Vbeta segments and 13 reverse primers for TCR Jbeta segments was used. In its TCRdb copy, this immuneACCESS table keeps in-frame sequences only and misses some clones. Where compared with another copy, unresolved V genes explain less than half of these, and the others have no known cause. This sample holds roughly 130,000 clones; 70% to 80% were observed only once. Of the sample, about 1.7% is held by the ten largest clones. The sample consisted of PBMCs. These receptors were obtained from a woman aged 45 to 65 in good health and CMV-seronegative.

The gene calls are TRBV4-3 and TRBJ2-1; 8 positions match TRBD2. V lost 4 bases to trimming and J lost 2 bases; unmatched junction nucleotides: 7. Germline CDR1 and CDR2: LGHNA and YSLEER. This CDR3 comprises 16 residues. DNA of the CDR3: TGCGCCAGCAGCCGGACCGGGAGGGCCCCCTACAATGAGCAGTTCTTC. Protein: CASSRTGRAPYNEQFF.

The chain is built from TRBV5-4 and TRBJ2-5; the match to TRBD2 covers 13 bases. V lost 4 bases to trimming and J lost 2 bases; unmatched junction nucleotides: 5. Germline lookup yields CDR1 SGHNT and CDR2 YYREEE (reference sequence). The CDR3 is made up of 16 amino acids. Here the CDR3 DNA reads TGTGCCAGCAGCCGAGGACTAGCGGGAGATCAAGAGACCCAGTACTTC. Translating it yields CASSRGLAGDQETQYF.

The V and J genes are TRBV4-2 and TRBJ1-2; the D gene is possibly TRBD1 (6 bases). V was cut by 0 bases and J by 2 bases, with 10 bases left in between. The germline gives CDR1 LGHNA, CDR2 YNFKEQ. The CDR3 runs to 15 residues. For the CDR3, the DNA is TGTGCCAGCAGCCAAGATTGGCAGGGGAACTATGGCTACACCTTC. This encodes CASSQDWQGNYGYTF.

This chain uses TRBV4-3 with TRBJ2-6, with D unresolved. CDR3 length equals 16 residues. The ends were cut back, 0 bases at V and 0 bases at J, with 6 bases in the middle. Looked up from germline, CDR1 is LGHNA and CDR2 is YSLEER. As DNA, the CDR3 is TGCGCCAGCAGCCAAGAGGCCAGCTCTGGGGCCAACGTCCTGACTTTC. This translates into CASSQEASSGANVLTF.

This sequence joins TRBV7-9 and TRBJ2-2; D call uncertain. The V gene's germline CDR1 is SEHNR and CDR2 FQNEAQ (reference sequence). CDR3 size: 14 residues. V lost 2 bases to trimming and J lost 1 base, with 5 bases between them. CDR3 in DNA: TGTGCCAGCAGCTTATCGGTGAACACCGGGGAGCTGTTTTTT. It encodes CASSLSVNTGELFF.

CDR3 protein: CASSPGLADTDTQYF. Written as DNA, the CDR3 is TGTGCCAGCAGCCCGGGACTAGCGGACACAGATACGCAGTATTTT. This chain connects TRBV7-2 to TRBJ2-3; TRBD2 matches at 11 bases. The length of the CDR3 is 15 residues. Germline V lookup: CDR1 SGHTA, CDR2 FQGNSA. V lost 5 bases, J lost 2 bases, and 3 bases stayed unmatched.

This chain uses TRBV19 with TRBJ2-1, with 9 positions matching TRBD1. The CDR3 loop spans 16 amino acids. With V trimmed by 4 bases and J by 8 bases, 12 bases remained unmatched. CDR1 is LNHDA, CDR2 SQIVND, per germline (reference sequence). CDR3: CASSKPGTGRFYEQFF. In DNA form, the CDR3 reads TGTGCCAGTAGTAAACCGGGGACAGGGCGCTTTTATGAGCAGTTCTTC.

The gene calls are TRBV27 and TRBJ1-1, with unresolved D. Germline CDR1 is MNHEY and CDR2 is SMNVEV (reference sequence). Trimming left V 0 bases short and J 7 bases short, with 9 bases between. The CDR3 covers 13 residues. The CDR3 sequence: CASSLSPGSEAFF. The CDR3 DNA reads as TGTGCCAGCAGTTTATCCCCCGGTAGTGAAGCTTTCTTT.

The chain is built from TRBV5-6 and TRBJ1-4, with TRBD1 identical over 8 bases. Germline V gives CDR1 SGHDT, CDR2 YYEEEE. Trimming removed 3 bases from V and 7 bases from J; junction bases left unmatched: 14. The CDR3 spans 17 residues. CDR3 sequence: CASSSLGKAGGFEKLFF. The CDR3 DNA is TGTGCCAGCAGCTCCCTGGGGAAGGCAGGGGGCTTTGAAAAACTGTTTTTT.

The V call is TRBV7-2, the J call TRBJ1-5; TRBD1 might be the D (6 bases). Germline lookup yields CDR1 SGHTA and CDR2 FQGNSA. Deletions cut 1 base from V and 5 bases from J, with 15 bases between. There are 16 residues in the CDR3. CDR3 in amino acids: CASSLGGGGSDQPQHF. Here the CDR3 DNA reads TGTGCCAGCAGCTTAGGAGGGGGGGGGAGCGATCAGCCCCAGCATTTT.

This clone was detected a few times. The CDR3 region is CASIKKKRAPYEQYF. The CDR3, as DNA: TGTGCCAGCATCAAAAAGAAGCGGGCCCCCTACGAGCAGTACTTC. The rearrangement uses TRBV5-8 and TRBJ2-7; D perhaps matches TRBD2 (6 bases). Trimming pared 6 bases from V and 2 bases from J, leaving 18 bases between. The CDR3 spans 15 residues. Germline V gene sequence: CDR1 SGHTS, CDR2 YDEGEE.